These 10 T cell receptor beta chains originate from one sample sequenced in a study of T cell responses to AZD1222 COVID-19 vaccine. Method: immunoSEQ multiplex PCR; TCRdb's copy keeps in-frame clones and lacks some. The sample lists 45,000 to 65,000 clones, about 80% occurring once. Sequencing was performed on peripheral blood, taken 28 days after the second AZD1222 dose. The receptors derive from an adult who received the AZD1222 COVID-19 vaccine.

The chain employs TRBV19 and TRBJ2-3, with D hard to call. There are 11 residues in the CDR3. V lost 6 bases, J lost 3 bases, and 4 bases lay in between. Germline CDR1 reads LNHDA; CDR2 reads SQIVND (reference sequence). The CDR3 protein is CASRVTDTQYF. CDR3 nucleotides: TGTGCCAGTAGGGTGACAGATACGCAGTATTTT.

V and J are TRBV6-4 and TRBJ1-5, with 9 bases identical to TRBD1. This CDR3 comprises 15 residues. The germline V gene encodes CDR1 MRHNA and CDR2 SNTAGT. Trimming cost V 4 bases and J 8 bases; bases outside gene matches: 9. CDR3 residues: CASSATTGGNEPQHF. CDR3 nucleotides: TGTGCCAGCAGTGCCACGACAGGGGGGAACGAGCCCCAGCATTTT.

This sequence joins TRBV13 and TRBJ2-4; maybe TRBD2 (5 bases). Germline CDR1 and CDR2: PRHDT and FYEKMQ (reference sequence). V shed 5 bases and J shed 2 bases, with 16 bases lying between them. The CDR3 covers 16 residues. The CDR3 sequence: CASSRGRTGTKNIQYF. The CDR3 DNA reads as TGTGCCAGCAGCCGTGGGCGTACCGGGACCAAAAACATTCAGTACTTC.

The J gene is TRBJ1-4, the V gene TRBV11-2; 9 nucleotides agree with TRBD1. V lost 5 bases to trimming and J lost 2 bases; unmatched junction nucleotides: 6. The CDR3 covers 16 residues. CDR1 and CDR2 from the germline V gene are SGHAT and FQNNGV. Here the CDR3 DNA reads TGTGCCAGCAGCCGGACAGGGGCCCTGACTAATGAAAAACTGTTTTTT. Its translation is CASSRTGALTNEKLFF. Using reference TRBV11-2 and TRBJ1-4 for the parts outside the CDR3, the full variable domain is EAGVAQSPRYKIIEKRQSVAFWCNPISGHATLYWYQQILGQGPKLLIQFQNNGVVDDSQLPKDRFSAERLKGVDSTLKIQPAKLEDSAVYLCASSRTGALTNEKLFFGSGTQLSVL.

The V call is TRBV27, the J call TRBJ1-2; 7 bases map to TRBD1. This CDR3 region has 14 residues. Germline assignment: CDR1 MNHEY and CDR2 SMNVEV (reference sequence). J gave up 8 bases and V 6 bases, and 12 bases lay outside the gene matches. The CDR3 sequence is CASSVYRGLGGYTF. Written as DNA, the CDR3 is TGTGCCAGCAGCGTCTACAGGGGATTGGGAGGCTACACCTTC.

The chain's CDR3 is CAWDRGRNTEAFF. DNA of the CDR3: TGTGCCTGGGACAGGGGGAGGAACACTGAAGCTTTCTTT. The chain combines TRBV30 with TRBJ1-1; 9 nucleotides line up with TRBD1. Trimming cost V 5 bases and J 1 base; bases outside gene matches: 2. Per germline, CDR1 GTSNPN and CDR2 SVGIG (reference sequence). CDR3 length: 13 amino acids.

CDR3 sequence: CASSPPGLPRSVAQYF. The CDR3, as DNA: TGTGCCAGCAGCCCTCCGGGACTACCAAGATCGGTGGCCCAGTACTTC. The J gene is TRBJ2-5, the V gene TRBV7-2, with 7 bases aligning to TRBD2. Germline trimming cut 5 bases from V and 9 bases from J; bases unmatched to any gene: 18. Per the germline V gene, CDR1 is SGHTA and CDR2 is FQGNSA. CDR3 length: 16 amino acids.

The chain carries TRBV28 and TRBJ1-2; D uncertain. CDR1 MDHEN and CDR2 SYDVKM come from the germline V gene. Trimming removed 4 bases at V and 0 bases at J, with 12 bases between. The CDR3 spans 15 residues. CDR3 amino acids: CASSSPRTANYGYTF. CDR3 nucleotides: TGTGCCAGCAGTTCACCTAGGACGGCTAACTATGGCTACACCTTC.

The chain links TRBV3-1 (or the pseudogene TRBV3-2) to TRBJ2-3; D possibly corresponds to TRBD1 (6 bases). Germline CDR1 reads LGHDT; CDR2 reads YNNKEL (reference sequence). There are 15 residues in the CDR3. Trimming removed 1 base from V and 3 bases from J, with 11 bases in between. CDR3 sequence reads: CASSQAQGMTDTQYF. In DNA form, the CDR3 reads TGTGCCAGCAGCCAAGCACAGGGTATGACAGATACGCAGTATTTT.

This chain connects TRBV27 to TRBJ2-1; the match to TRBD2 covers 11 bases. V gave up 2 bases and J gave up 14 bases; unmatched junction bases: 8. The CDR3 spans 14 residues. The V gene's germline CDR1 is MNHEY and CDR2 SMNVEV (reference sequence). The CDR3 is CASSLRGLAGGEFF. CDR3 bases: TGTGCCAGCAGTTTAAGGGGCCTAGCGGGAGGCGAGTTCTTC.